Listed here are 22 T cell receptor beta chains from one sample, sequenced in a study of T cell responses to AZD1222 COVID-19 vaccine. This table comes from immunoSEQ multiplex PCR, and its TCRdb copy is limited to in-frame clones, with some not included. The data hold more than 130,000 clones, with 90% observed a single time. The sample was peripheral blood, taken on day 0 of AZD1222 vaccination. The receptors come from an adult in good health.

The CDR3 sequence is CASRGPGTSGGAPYEQYF. The CDR3 DNA reads TGTGCCAGCAGGGGTCCCGGGACTAGCGGGGGGGCCCCCTACGAGCAGTACTTC. The chain couples TRBV2 to TRBJ2-7, with 16 bases aligning to TRBD2. The germline V gene encodes CDR1 SNHLY and CDR2 FYNNEI. V lost 6 bases, J lost 2 bases, and 10 bases stayed unmatched. The CDR3 runs 18 residues.

The chain links TRBV5-1 to TRBJ2-7; TRBD2 agrees at 12 bases. The CDR3 is 15 residues long. Germline V gene lookup returns CDR1 SGHRS and CDR2 YFSETQ. V shed 4 bases and J 4 bases; nucleotides not matched to a gene: 6. CDR3 bases: TGCGCCAGCAGCCCGGGACTAGCGGGTGTATACGAGCAGTACTTC. It is translated as CASSPGLAGVYEQYF.

This clone was counted a few times. The rearrangement links TRBV6-5 to TRBJ1-1; no definite D call. Trimming stripped 0 bases from V and 0 bases from J, with 5 bases between. Germline V gene data show CDR1 as MNHEY and CDR2 as SVGAGI. CDR3 length: 14 amino acids. In nucleotides, the CDR3 is TGTGCCAGCAGTTACTCAGGACTGAACACTGAAGCTTTCTTT. Encoded protein: CASSYSGLNTEAFF.

The chain has TRBV6-5 and TRBJ1-1; TRBD1 agrees at 8 bases. J gave up 10 bases and V 2 bases, and 3 bases lay outside the gene matches. CDR1 MNHEY and CDR2 SVGAGI come from the germline V gene. The CDR3 spans 12 residues. CDR3 sequence (DNA): TGTGCCAGCAGTTACCAAACAGGGGGAGCTTTCTTT. Its protein is CASSYQTGGAFF.

The CDR3 sequence: CASSTTDPSGRLYEQYF. The CDR3 DNA follows: TGTGCCAGTAGTACCACCGATCCTAGCGGGAGGCTCTACGAGCAGTACTTC. V and J are TRBV19 and TRBJ2-7; 11 bases are shared with TRBD2. Trimming cost V 4 bases and J 3 bases; bases outside gene matches: 11. This CDR3 spans 17 amino acids. Per germline, CDR1 LNHDA and CDR2 SQIVND (reference sequence).

The rearrangement links TRBV7-9 to TRBJ1-1, with 8 nucleotides matching TRBD1. Germline-derived CDR1 and CDR2 are SEHNR and FQNEAQ (reference sequence). The V segment lost 1 base and the J segment 4 bases; nucleotides outside the gene matches: 5. The CDR3 contains 15 residues. This CDR3 reads CASSLDQGAVTEAFF. CDR3 sequence (DNA): TGTGCCAGCAGCTTAGATCAGGGGGCAGTCACTGAAGCTTTCTTT.

The chain employs TRBV11-2 and TRBJ1-6, with D perhaps TRBD1 (6 bases). Trimming took 1 base from V and 10 from J, leaving 14 bases between them. The CDR3 covers 15 residues. The germline V gene has CDR1 SGHAT and CDR2 FQNNGV. CDR3 nucleotides: TGTGCCAGCAGCTTAGGTTCAGGGGTGGGCTCACCCCTCCACTTT. Translated, it gives CASSLGSGVGSPLHF.

This clone showed up just a few times. The chain has TRBV30 and TRBJ2-3; maybe TRBD1 (6 bases). CDR1 is GTSNPN and CDR2 is SVGIG in the germline V gene (reference sequence). This CDR3 is 11 amino acids long. V lost 6 bases and J 9 bases, leaving 13 bases between the germline ends. The DNA of the CDR3 is TGTGCCTGCTTCTTGGGGGCAACGCAGTATTTT. Translation gives CACFLGATQYF.

The V gene is TRBV3-1 (or the pseudogene TRBV3-2), the J gene TRBJ2-5; the D is unclear. The germline V gene encodes CDR1 LGHDT and CDR2 YNNKEL (reference sequence). The CDR3 spans 13 residues. V lost 1 base and J 2 bases, leaving 5 bases between the germline ends. The CDR3, as DNA: TGTGCCAGCAGCCAAGGGGTGCAAGAGACCCAGTACTTC. Its translation is CASSQGVQETQYF.

This chain joins TRBV7-3 and TRBJ1-4; no firm D call. Trimming took off 1 base at V and 4 bases at J, with 4 bases between the two ends. This CDR3 comprises 13 residues. Germline V gives CDR1 SGHTA, CDR2 FQGTGA. In DNA form, the CDR3 reads TGTGCCAGCAGCTTAAGGCATAATGAAAAACTGTTTTTT. It is translated as CASSLRHNEKLFF.

V and J are TRBV10-3 and TRBJ1-1, with D possibly matching TRBD1 (5 bases). CDR3 length: 15 amino acids. CDR1 and CDR2 (germline): ENHRY, SYGVKD. Trimming pared 10 bases from V and 1 base from J, leaving 19 bases between. In DNA, the CDR3 is TGTGCCACAAGAAAGGCCGGGACCGAGAACACTGAAGCTTTCTTT. This encodes CATRKAGTENTEAFF.

The chain recombines TRBV24-1 with TRBJ2-1; 7 nucleotides align to TRBD1. Germline values: CDR1 KGHDR, CDR2 SFDVKD. This CDR3 is built from 15 residues. V lost 2 bases and J lost 8; bases outside the gene matches: 8. CDR3 region: CATSDSGTARDEQFF. Here the CDR3 DNA reads TGTGCCACCAGTGATTCAGGGACAGCCAGGGATGAGCAGTTCTTC.

The genes are TRBV14 and TRBJ2-1; D is ambiguous. Germline loops: CDR1 SGHDN, CDR2 FVKESK. The CDR3 extends over 13 amino acids. V gave up 2 bases and J gave up 4 bases, with 6 bases separating them. The chain's CDR3 is CASSQHGYNEQFF. The CDR3, as DNA: TGTGCCAGCAGCCAACACGGTTACAATGAGCAGTTCTTC.

This chain connects TRBV27 to TRBJ2-2; D possibly corresponds to TRBD1 (5 bases). Deletions cut 2 bases from V and 1 base from J, with 11 bases between. The CDR3 covers 16 residues. Germline V gene lookup returns CDR1 MNHEY and CDR2 SMNVEV (reference sequence). The CDR3 sequence: CASSLLGRKNTGELFF. CDR3 coding DNA: TGTGCCAGCAGTTTACTGGGGCGAAAGAACACCGGGGAGCTGTTTTTT.

The count of this clone is one. This chain connects TRBV7-3 to TRBJ2-3; 8 nucleotides agree with TRBD1. V lost 7 bases and J lost 3; bases outside the gene matches: 6. The germline gives CDR1 SGHTA, CDR2 FQGTGA. The CDR3 spans 14 residues. CDR3 amino acids: CASKTGVTTDTQYF. Here the CDR3 DNA reads TGTGCCAGCAAGACAGGGGTTACGACAGATACGCAGTATTTT.

This clone was recorded a few times. The chain joins TRBV6-4 to TRBJ2-2, with TRBD2 matching over 10 bases. V was pared by 5 bases and J by 4 bases, with 1 base of the junction left unmatched. CDR3 length: 14 amino acids. Germline V gives CDR1 MRHNA, CDR2 SNTAGT. CDR3 DNA sequence: TGTGCCAGCAGTAGCGGGGGGGCCACCGGGGAGCTGTTTTTT. The encoded protein is CASSSGGATGELFF.

This chain connects TRBV7-2 to TRBJ1-1; D possibly corresponds to TRBD1 (6 bases). Trimming removed 7 bases from V and 13 bases from J, with 40 bases in between. This CDR3 spans 19 amino acids. Germline V lookup: CDR1 SGHTA, CDR2 FQGNSA. The CDR3 nucleotides are TGTGCCAGCACTCCAGAGGAGGTTCCAGGGGCCCCGGGTGAGGGTGGGGGTTTCTTT. This encodes CASTPEEVPGAPGEGGGFF.

This chain connects TRBV14 to TRBJ1-2, with 7 nucleotides matching TRBD1. Germline CDR1 SGHDN, CDR2 FVKESK. The V gene end was trimmed by 4 bases and the J gene end by 7 bases; junction bases not matched to a gene: 6. The CDR3 consists of 13 residues. CDR3 bases: TGTGCCAGCAGCCCCAGACAGGGATCTGGCTACACCTTC. Its protein is CASSPRQGSGYTF. Complete variable domain (other parts from reference TRBV14 and TRBJ1-2): EAGVTQFPSHSVIEKGQTVTLRCDPISGHDNLYWYRRVMGKEIKFLLHFVKESKQDESGMPNNRFLAERTGGTYSTLKVQPAELEDSGVYFCASSPRQGSGYTFGSGTRLTVV.

This clone was counted a single time. The chain has TRBV10-3 and TRBJ2-3, with TRBD1 identical over 10 bases. From germline, CDR1 is ENHRY and CDR2 SYGVKD. V was pared by 10 bases and J by 6 bases, with 13 bases of the junction left unmatched. This CDR3 comprises 15 residues. The CDR3 bases are TGTGCCACCGGGGCCCCCGGGACAGGGGTCGATACGCAGTATTTT. This sequence encodes CATGAPGTGVDTQYF.

V is TRBV6-5 and J is TRBJ1-6; TRBD1 matches at 7 bases. The ends lost 2 bases at V and 7 bases at J; junction bases unmatched: 5. The V gene's germline CDR1 is MNHEY and CDR2 SVGAGI. The CDR3 sequence is 15 residues long. The CDR3 DNA reads TGTGCCAGCAGTTACACCAGGGACAGAAATTCACCCCTCCACTTT. It is translated as CASSYTRDRNSPLHF.

A remark on this clone: This sample also contains other DNA sequences that code for the same CDR3. J is TRBJ2-3 and V is TRBV4-3; D uncertain. Trimming took off 0 bases at V and 5 bases at J, with 6 bases between the two ends. CDR1 LGHNA and CDR2 YSLEER come from the germline V gene. The CDR3 contains 13 residues. In nucleotides, the CDR3 is TGCGCCAGCAGCCAAGAGCGTCGAGATACGCAGTATTTT. It codes for CASSQERRDTQYF.

This clone was recorded once. For the CDR3, the DNA is TGTGCCTGTGAGCTCGGGACAGGGGGCTTATGGGGAAACACCATATATTTT. This encodes CACELGTGGLWGNTIYF. This sequence joins TRBV30 and TRBJ1-3, with 12 bases lining up with TRBD1. Trimming removed 6 bases from V and 4 bases from J; junction bases left unmatched: 13. CDR1 and CDR2 from the germline V gene are GTSNPN and SVGIG (reference sequence). This CDR3 spans 17 amino acids.